What follows are 30 T cell receptor beta chains derived from one specimen sequenced in a study of T cells after yellow fever vaccination. TCRdb redid the calling of the 5' RACE reads with MiXCR, one entry per CDR3 protein. The sample yields a few hundred thousand distinct CDR3 sequences, 17% seen once. Sequenced material: PBMCs, taken 5 days after the first yellow fever vaccination. The source of these receptors is a man aged 18 to 29 who received the YFV17D yellow fever vaccine.

The chain couples TRBV6-1 to TRBJ1-1; TRBD1 agrees at 8 bases. CDR1 is MNHNS and CDR2 is SASEGT in the germline V gene. V lost 4 bases to trimming and J lost 7 bases; unmatched junction nucleotides: 2. The CDR3 consists of 12 residues. The CDR3 nucleotides are TGTGCCAGCAGTGTGACAGGGGATGAAGCTTTCTTT. Translating gives CASSVTGDEAFF.

The chain has TRBV6-2 or TRBV6-3 and TRBJ2-7; D may correspond to TRBD1 or TRBD2 (5 bases each). The germline CDR1 and CDR2 sequences are MNHEY and SVGEGT. The ends were cut back, 6 bases at V and 5 bases at J, with 11 bases in the middle. The CDR3 contains 12 residues. The CDR3 reads CASSPRDDEQYV. CDR3 sequence (DNA): TGTGCCAGCAGCCCACGGGACGACGAGCAGTACGTC.

The chain employs TRBV2 and TRBJ2-2; 9 nucleotides agree with TRBD1. This CDR3 has 14 amino acids. Germline CDR1 SNHLY, CDR2 FYNNEI. The trim removed 7 bases at V and 4 bases at J, leaving 4 bases unmatched. The CDR3 loop reads CASTWTGVTGELFF. The CDR3 nucleotides are TGTGCCAGCACTTGGACAGGGGTCACCGGGGAGCTGTTTTTT.

This clonotype was found a few times. The chain joins TRBV4-3 to TRBJ1-2; no reliable D call. With 0 bases removed from V and 8 bases from J, the gap between germline ends came to 16 bases. The CDR3 has 15 amino acids. CDR1 is LGHNA, CDR2 YSLEER, per germline. The CDR3 DNA sequence: TGCGCCAGCAGCCAAGATCGATTATCGGGCAGGGGCTACACCTTC. Translated: CASSQDRLSGRGYTF.

V is TRBV29-1 and J is TRBJ2-2; D is unclear. Trimming shortened V by 5 bases and J by 3 bases, and 10 bases separated the two germline ends. The germline V gene has CDR1 SQVTM and CDR2 ANQGSEA. The CDR3 loop spans 13 amino acids. The CDR3 is CSVSGRYTGELFF. The CDR3, as DNA: TGCAGCGTTTCCGGACGGTACACCGGGGAGCTGTTTTTT.

This clonotype was seen only a few times. V and J are TRBV4-1 and TRBJ1-5, with D perhaps TRBD1 (5 bases). Trimming removed 5 bases at V and 4 bases at J, with 18 bases between. The CDR3 covers 16 residues. Germline-derived CDR1 and CDR2 are MGHRA and YSYEKL. Written as DNA, the CDR3 is TGCGCCAGCAGCTCCCGGGCCTTCGAGGGGAATCAGCCCCAGCATTTT. Encoded protein: CASSSRAFEGNQPQHF.

This clonotype was seen many times. The chain carries TRBV7-2 and TRBJ1-5; D might be TRBD1 (5 bases). Germline V gene sequence: CDR1 SGHTA, CDR2 FQGNSA. There are 13 residues in the CDR3. V lost 1 base and J lost 4, with 5 bases in between. In DNA, the CDR3 is TGTGCCAGCAGCTTAGGACAGAATCAGCCCCAGCATTTT. Its translation is CASSLGQNQPQHF.

This sequence joins TRBV29-1 and TRBJ1-5; 7 bases line up with TRBD1. CDR1 is SQVTM, CDR2 ANQGSEA, per germline. The V gene end was trimmed by 7 bases and the J gene end by 3 bases; junction bases not matched to a gene: 6. The CDR3 is 13 residues long. CDR3 in DNA: TGCAGCGCACTGACAGGGTACAATCAGCCCCAGCATTTT. Translation gives CSALTGYNQPQHF.

This clonotype was seen a few times. This chain connects TRBV7-9 to TRBJ1-5, with TRBD1 identical over 10 bases. The CDR3 runs to 15 residues. Germline values: CDR1 SEHNR, CDR2 FQNEAQ (reference sequence). The V gene end was trimmed by 5 bases and the J gene end by 4 bases; junction bases not matched to a gene: 5. The CDR3 sequence: CASSAGTGANQPQHF. As DNA, the CDR3 is TGTGCCAGCAGCGCCGGGACAGGGGCTAATCAGCCCCAGCATTTT. Supplemented by reference TRBV7-9 and TRBJ1-5, the full variable domain reads DTGVSQNPRHKITKRGQNVTFRCDPISEHNRLYWYRQTLGQGPEFLTYFQNEAQLEKSRLLSDRFSAERPKGSFSTLEIQRTEQGDSAMYLCASSAGTGANQPQHFGDGTRLSIL.

This clonotype occurred many times. The chain links TRBV5-5 to TRBJ2-1; D call uncertain. The CDR3 extends over 14 amino acids. The germline V gene encodes CDR1 SGHKS and CDR2 YYEKEE (reference sequence). The V end was cut by 0 bases, the J end by 7 bases, with 11 bases between. CDR3: CASSLEPIGNEQFF. The DNA for the CDR3 is TGTGCCAGCAGCTTGGAACCAATCGGAAATGAGCAGTTCTTC.

This clonotype was observed a handful of times. The chain joins TRBV5-4 to TRBJ2-3; TRBD2 matches 12 bases. The V gene end was trimmed by 3 bases and the J gene end by 3 bases; junction bases not matched to a gene: 11. CDR1 is SGHNT and CDR2 is YYREEE in the germline V gene (reference sequence). The CDR3 length is 18 residues. CDR3 sequence reads: CASSSRRRLAGATDTQYF. In DNA form, the CDR3 reads TGTGCCAGCAGCTCACGCCGGAGACTAGCGGGGGCGACAGATACGCAGTATTTT.

This clonotype appeared many times. The V call is TRBV2, the J call TRBJ2-7; no clear D gene. Trimming shortened V by 1 base and J by 5 bases, and 15 bases separated the two germline ends. Germline CDR1 is SNHLY and CDR2 is FYNNEI. This CDR3 comprises 15 residues. The CDR3 DNA sequence: TGTGCCAGCAGTGAAGAAAGAATGCGATTCGACGAGCAGTACGTC. This translates into CASSEERMRFDEQYV.

This clonotype appeared many times. This rearrangement joins TRBV10-3 to TRBJ1-5; D remains unclear. This CDR3 region has 12 residues. V was clipped by 7 bases and J by 2 bases, with 6 bases between them. Germline V gene lookup returns CDR1 ENHRY and CDR2 SYGVKD. DNA for the CDR3: TGTGCCATCAATGGGGGCAATCAGCCCCAGCATTTT. Translation: CAINGGNQPQHF.

This clonotype has only a few counts. The chain couples TRBV20-1 to TRBJ2-5; 7 bases fit TRBD1. From germline, CDR1 is DFQATT and CDR2 SNEGSKA (reference sequence). The CDR3 runs to 13 residues. Trimming cost V 5 bases and J 5 bases; bases outside gene matches: 8. CDR3 region: CSAPNRGGETQYF. CDR3 nucleotide sequence: TGCAGTGCTCCAAACAGGGGCGGCGAGACCCAGTACTTC.

The table lists this clonotype with many counts. This chain connects TRBV5-1 to TRBJ1-1; possibly TRBD1 for D (5 bases). Between the trimmed V and J ends, which lost 6 bases and 0 bases, there was a span of 15 bases. From germline, CDR1 is SGHRS and CDR2 YFSETQ. The CDR3 spans 15 residues. CDR3 nucleotide sequence: TGCGCCAGCACAGCTTATGGGGGTCTGAACACTGAAGCTTTCTTT. This sequence encodes CASTAYGGLNTEAFF.

V usage is TRBV13 and J usage is TRBJ2-7; D uncertain. Trimming left V 0 bases short and J 6 bases short, with 12 bases between. The CDR3 is 14 residues long. Germline lookup yields CDR1 PRHDT and CDR2 FYEKMQ (reference sequence). DNA for the CDR3: TGTGCCAGCAGCTTAGGCCCCCCAGCTCCCGAGCAGTACTTC. This sequence encodes CASSLGPPAPEQYF.

In its sample, this clonotype was seen a few times. The rearrangement joins TRBV5-1 to TRBJ2-5, with D possibly TRBD2 on 5 matching bases. Germline assignment: CDR1 SGHRS and CDR2 YFSETQ. Deletions cut 5 bases from V and 2 bases from J, with 10 bases between. There are 13 residues in the CDR3. Here the CDR3 reads CASRSGNQETQYF. The CDR3 nucleotides read TGCGCCAGCAGGTCCGGGAATCAAGAGACCCAGTACTTC.

This clonotype was detected a few times. This chain connects TRBV20-1 to TRBJ2-5, with TRBD1 as a possible D gene (5 bases). This CDR3 is 14 amino acids long. Trimming left V 3 bases short and J 1 base short, with 12 bases between. CDR1 and CDR2 (germline): DFQATT, SNEGSKA (reference sequence). CDR3 DNA sequence: TGCAGTGCTAGGCCGAGACAGACCCAAGAGACCCAGTACTTC. It specifies CSARPRQTQETQYF.

There are a few counts of this clonotype. The CDR3 spells CASSLWAHTDTQYF. The DNA for the CDR3 is TGTGCCAGCAGCTTATGGGCCCACACAGATACGCAGTATTTT. This chain connects TRBV5-5 to TRBJ2-3; D not certain. This CDR3 contains 14 residues. Germline CDR1 and CDR2: SGHKS and YYEKEE (reference sequence). V was trimmed by 2 bases and J by 2 bases, leaving 9 bases between them.

This clonotype was seen only a few times. J is TRBJ2-3 and V is TRBV20-1; 12 nucleotides match TRBD2. This CDR3 is 16 amino acids long. V shed 6 bases and J 4 bases; nucleotides not matched to a gene: 11. CDR1 is DFQATT, CDR2 SNEGSKA, per germline (reference sequence). The CDR3 protein is CSAPNSLAGGADTQYF. Written as DNA, the CDR3 is TGCAGTGCGCCCAACTCACTAGCGGGGGGAGCAGATACGCAGTATTTT.

The table lists this clonotype with a few counts. V and J are TRBV9 and TRBJ2-5; no clear D. The CDR3 has 12 amino acids. V lost 0 bases, J lost 5 bases, and 5 bases lay in between. From germline, CDR1 is SGDLS and CDR2 YYNGEE. In DNA form, the CDR3 reads TGTGCCAGCAGCGTAGCTGGGGAGACCCAGTACTTC. It yields the protein CASSVAGETQYF.

The V gene is TRBV9, the J gene TRBJ1-2; TRBD1 agrees at 8 bases. Unmatched junction bases numbered 20, after V lost 3 bases and J lost 4 bases. The CDR3 runs to 19 residues. In germline, CDR1 is SGDLS, CDR2 YYNGEE. The CDR3 nucleotides are TGTGCCAGCAGCGCTCACCCTACCGGGACAGGTATCGAGACCTATGGCTACACCTTC. Its translation: CASSAHPTGTGIETYGYTF.

This chain joins TRBV12-3 or TRBV12-4 and TRBJ2-5, with 11 bases fitting TRBD2. The CDR3 consists of 14 residues. Trimming removed 5 bases from V and 5 bases from J; junction bases left unmatched: 4. The CDR3 bases are TGTGCCAGCAGTGACACTAGCGGGGGTGAGACCCAGTACTTC. Amino acid sequence: CASSDTSGGETQYF.

This clonotype was detected a few times. The rearrangement links TRBV5-1 to TRBJ1-5, with a tentative D call TRBD1 (5 bases). Per the germline V gene, CDR1 is SGHRS and CDR2 is YFSETQ. The CDR3 sequence is 15 residues long. The V gene lost 0 bases and the J gene lost 3 bases, with 10 bases spanning the gap. The CDR3 loop reads CASSLAGQVNQPQHF. In DNA, the CDR3 is TGCGCCAGCAGCTTGGCGGGGCAGGTCAATCAGCCCCAGCATTTT. The variable domain in full, with the rest retrieved from reference TRBV5-1 and TRBJ1-5, is KAGVTQTPRYLIKTRGQQVTLSCSPISGHRSVSWYQQTPGQGLQFLFEYFSETQRNKGNFPGRFSGRQFSNSRSEMNVSTLELGDSALYLCASSLAGQVNQPQHFGDGTRLSIL.

The chain couples TRBV29-1 to TRBJ1-2; D perhaps matches TRBD1 (5 bases). The V gene's germline CDR1 is SQVTM and CDR2 ANQGSEA. This CDR3 has 11 residues. Trimming shortened V by 7 bases and J by 2 bases, and 8 bases separated the two germline ends. CDR3 bases: TGCAGCGGTGGGGCAAACTATGGCTACACCTTC. This codes for CSGGANYGYTF.

About this clonotype itself: One end of the junction is discordant with germline, which a read error may explain. The chain combines TRBV29-1 with TRBJ2-3; D is undetermined. The CDR3 is 14 residues long. The V gene's germline CDR1 is SQVTM and CDR2 ANQGSEA. CDR3 protein: CSVAATGPADTQNF. The CDR3 DNA reads TGCAGCGTTGCCGCGACCGGACCCGCAGATACGCAGAATTTT.

In its sample, this clonotype was seen a few times. The chain couples TRBV9 to TRBJ2-7; D gene uncertain. V was trimmed by 0 bases and J by 1 base, leaving 17 bases between them. From germline, CDR1 is SGDLS and CDR2 YYNGEE. CDR3 length equals 17 residues. The CDR3 nucleotides are TGTGCCAGCAGCGTAGTATGCCCTAACCATACATCCTACGAGCAGTACGTC. It translates to CASSVVCPNHTSYEQYV.

The V and J genes are TRBV7-2 and TRBJ1-6; possibly TRBD1 for D (6 bases). The CDR3 loop spans 15 amino acids. V dropped 0 bases and J dropped 8 bases, with 11 bases sitting between them. Germline-derived CDR1 and CDR2 are SGHTA and FQGNSA. CDR3 amino acids: CASSLAIRGDSPLHF. The CDR3 DNA reads TGTGCCAGCAGCTTAGCGATAAGGGGGGATTCACCCCTCCACTTT.

CDR3 DNA: TGTGGGGCGGGGGAAGGCAATCAGCCCCAGCATTTT. It codes for CGAGEGNQPQHF. The chain couples TRBV10-3 to TRBJ1-5; the D gene is possibly TRBD1 (5 bases). The CDR3 is 12 amino acids. Germline values: CDR1 ENHRY, CDR2 SYGVKD.

This clonotype has only a few counts. The chain recombines TRBV4-3 with TRBJ2-1; D gene ambiguous. V was pared by 4 bases and J by 6 bases, with 13 bases between. The CDR3 extends over 14 amino acids. Germline V gives CDR1 LGHNA, CDR2 YSLEER. In DNA form, the CDR3 reads TGCGCCAGCAGCCTCAGGCTACGGGTCAATGAGCAGTTCTTC. It translates to CASSLRLRVNEQFF.